This T cell receptor (beta chain) was found in a study of blood T cell repertoires in COVID-19. About the study: Donors in the United States, Italy and Spain gave samples during acute or convalescent COVID-19. Sources were T cells, B-cell-depleted T cells, or PBMCs; the material itself was cDNA or gDNA.

Authors' analysis steps: Counts of nucleated cells, estimated from reference gene primer amplification, were obtained. Clones were sequenced by immunoSEQ multiplex PCR, and TCRdb holds only the in-frame ones, with some missing. V, J and clone size are taken as reported in that table, and D and trimming were inferred from the DNA itself. Of around 120,000 clones in the sample, 78% were seen once. CDR1 and CDR2 from the germline V gene are SGHRS and YFSETQ. The CDR3 extends over 15 amino acids. V trimming: 2 bases; J trimming: 8 bases; junction bases outside the gene matches: 7. This clone was recorded only once.

The rearrangement links TRBV5-1 to TRBJ1-4; 9 positions agree with TRBD1. This sequence originates from a man between 65 and 80 years old with acute or convalescent COVID-19. Sample: peripheral blood. The CDR3, as DNA: TGCGCCAGCAGCTTACCGGGGACAGGGAGGGAAAAACTGTTTTTT. It yields the protein CASSLPGTGREKLFF.